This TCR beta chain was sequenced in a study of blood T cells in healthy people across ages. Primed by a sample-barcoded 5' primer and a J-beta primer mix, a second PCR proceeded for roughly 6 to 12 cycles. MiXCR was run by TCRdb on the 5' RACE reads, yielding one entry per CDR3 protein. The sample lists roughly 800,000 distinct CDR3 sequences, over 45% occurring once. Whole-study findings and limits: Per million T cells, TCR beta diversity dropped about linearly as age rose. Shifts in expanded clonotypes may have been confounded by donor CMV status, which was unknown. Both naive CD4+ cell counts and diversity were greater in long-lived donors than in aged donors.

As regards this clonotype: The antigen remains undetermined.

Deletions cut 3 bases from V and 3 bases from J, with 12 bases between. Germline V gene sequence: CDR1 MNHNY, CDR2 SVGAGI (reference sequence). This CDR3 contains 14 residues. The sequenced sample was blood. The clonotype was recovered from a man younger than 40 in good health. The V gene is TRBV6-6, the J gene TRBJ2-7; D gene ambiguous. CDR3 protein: CASSYLGSGYEQYF. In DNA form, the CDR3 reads TGTGCCAGCAGTTATTTGGGTAGTGGCTACGAGCAGTACTTC.